These 23 T cell receptor beta chains share one sample of origin, sequenced in a study of blood T cell repertoires in COVID-19. Repertoires were generated with immunoSEQ multiplex PCR, while TCRdb's copy carries only in-frame clones and drops some. The sample includes tens of thousands of clones, 65% to 80% seen only once; the top ten take approximately 51%. Source material: peripheral blood. The receptors were gathered from a human donor in a cohort sampled during active COVID-19.

The gene calls are TRBV15 and TRBJ1-2; possibly TRBD1 for D (5 bases). The V end was cut by 0 bases, the J end by 0 bases, with 8 bases between. The CDR3 totals 15 residues. Germline V lookup: CDR1 LNHNV, CDR2 YYDKDF (reference sequence). The DNA for the CDR3 is TGTGCCACCAGCAGAGATTGGACAACTAACTATGGCTACACCTTC. Protein product: CATSRDWTTNYGYTF.

This clone turned up a few times. The rearrangement links TRBV6-5 to TRBJ2-7, with D possibly TRBD1 on 5 matching bases. The CDR3 runs to 15 residues. The germline gives CDR1 MNHEY, CDR2 SVGAGI. V gave up 1 base and J gave up 5 bases, with 15 bases separating them. The CDR3 DNA reads TGTGCCAGCAGTTACTTCGACGGTGGGGCGGACGAGCAGTACTTC. It yields the protein CASSYFDGGADEQYF.

The chain employs TRBV11-2 and TRBJ2-7; 10 bases map to TRBD2. Germline V gene sequence: CDR1 SGHAT, CDR2 FQNNGV. This CDR3 contains 15 residues. Trimming cost V 4 bases and J 7 bases; bases outside gene matches: 10. DNA for the CDR3: TGTGCCAGCAGCTCCTATTTAGCGGGAGGAGGTGAGCAGTACTTC. Its protein product is CASSSYLAGGGEQYF.

The chain uses TRBV12-3 or TRBV12-4 and TRBJ2-7, with TRBD1 matching over 9 bases. The CDR3 is made up of 12 amino acids. With V trimmed by 11 bases and J by 3 bases, 5 bases remained unmatched. The CDR3 sequence is CAGGTGFYEQYF. The CDR3 DNA sequence: TGTGCCGGGGGGACAGGGTTCTACGAGCAGTACTTC.

V and J are TRBV6-2 or TRBV6-3 and TRBJ1-5; D gene uncertain. CDR3 length equals 14 residues. V shed 5 bases and J shed 7 bases, with 15 bases lying between them. CDR1 MNHEY and CDR2 SVGEGT come from the germline V gene. The CDR3 nucleotides read TGTGCCAGCAGTCCCCCGGGGTGGGCACAGCCCCAGCATTTT. Amino acids: CASSPPGWAQPQHF.

This clone has more than one count but fewer than ten. The chain carries TRBV30 and TRBJ2-7; 8 bases map to TRBD2. Germline CDR1 reads GTSNPN; CDR2 reads SVGIG (reference sequence). The CDR3 runs 15 residues. Losses at the gene ends were 2 bases for V and 1 base for J; bases not matched to a gene: 7. The CDR3 DNA reads as TGTGCCTGGAGTACGATGTTAGCGGGATCCTACGAGCAGTACTTC. Translated: CAWSTMLAGSYEQYF.

The chain links TRBV18 to TRBJ2-1; a possible D gene is TRBD1 (6 bases). The CDR3 loop spans 17 amino acids. Trimming shortened V by 3 bases and J by 4 bases, and 19 bases separated the two germline ends. Germline assignment: CDR1 KGHSH and CDR2 LQKENI. The CDR3 bases are TGTGCCAGCTCACCCCGCGCGGCGGACAGCCTATACAATGAGCAGTTCTTC. This codes for CASSPRAADSLYNEQFF.

The V and J genes are TRBV5-1 and TRBJ2-7, with 7 bases that match TRBD1. The trim removed 4 bases at V and 2 bases at J, leaving 6 bases unmatched. The CDR3 is 14 amino acids. Germline CDR1 reads SGHRS; CDR2 reads YFSETQ. CDR3 coding DNA: TGCGCCAGCAGCCCGCAGGGGGACCCCTACGAGCAGTACTTC. This sequence encodes CASSPQGDPYEQYF.

The genes are TRBV5-4 and TRBJ2-3, with no clear D. With 3 bases removed from V and 2 bases from J, the gap between germline ends came to 13 bases. Germline V gives CDR1 SGHNT, CDR2 YYREEE (reference sequence). The CDR3 covers 15 residues. The CDR3 DNA reads TGTGCCAGCAGCTCGCAGTCGAGGTCCACAGATACGCAGTATTTT. Translating gives CASSSQSRSTDTQYF.

The gene calls are TRBV7-2 and TRBJ1-2; 7 bases map to TRBD1. The CDR3 is 14 residues long. After removal of 5 bases from V and 4 bases from J, the junction contained 7 bases not matched to a gene. Germline V CDR1 and CDR2: SGHTA, FQGNSA. CDR3 sequence reads: CASSPGQLRYGYTF. The DNA of the CDR3 is TGTGCCAGCAGCCCGGGACAGCTTCGCTATGGCTACACCTTC.

This chain links TRBV7-2 with TRBJ1-2; unclear D gene. The V and J ends lost 0 bases and 4 bases respectively, with 6 bases between them. This CDR3 has 13 amino acids. Germline-derived CDR1 and CDR2 are SGHTA and FQGNSA. The CDR3 protein is CASSLAEGYGYTF. The CDR3 region has the DNA TGTGCCAGCAGCTTAGCGGAGGGCTATGGCTACACCTTC.

The CDR3 is CASSYSSRVGGYTF. In DNA form, the CDR3 reads TGTGCCAGCAGTTACTCCTCCAGGGTTGGTGGCTACACCTTC. The V call is TRBV6-6, the J call TRBJ1-2; D is possibly TRBD1 (5 bases). CDR1 and CDR2 from the germline V gene are MNHNY and SVGAGI (reference sequence). CDR3 length equals 14 residues. Trimming left V 0 bases short and J 7 bases short, with 12 bases between.

The chain combines TRBV11-2 with TRBJ2-5; 13 bases are a match to TRBD2. With V trimmed by 1 base and J by 1 base, 3 bases remained unmatched. The CDR3 has 17 amino acids. Looked up from germline, CDR1 is SGHAT and CDR2 is FQNNGV. This CDR3 is CASSLGGTSGIQETQYF. The CDR3 nucleotides read TGTGCCAGCAGCTTAGGTGGGACTAGCGGGATCCAAGAGACCCAGTACTTC.

This chain links TRBV28 with TRBJ2-7, with 8 bases aligning to TRBD2. The junction had 15 bases not matched to a gene; V was cut back by 5 bases and J by 3 bases. This CDR3 contains 17 residues. The germline CDR1 and CDR2 sequences are MDHEN and SYDVKM. CDR3 in amino acids: CASSPGGAGGSLYEQYF. CDR3 in DNA: TGTGCCAGCAGTCCCGGGGGGGCGGGAGGATCCCTCTACGAGCAGTACTTC.

The chain is built from TRBV18 and TRBJ2-7, with 7 nucleotides matching TRBD2. This CDR3 is 13 amino acids long. Germline-derived CDR1 and CDR2 are KGHSH and LQKENI. V trimming: 3 bases; J trimming: 2 bases; junction bases outside the gene matches: 1. In nucleotides, the CDR3 is TGTGCCAGCTCACCGACTAGCACCTACGAGCAGTACTTC. Its translation is CASSPTSTYEQYF.

The chain uses TRBV27 and TRBJ2-1; D unclear. V shed 2 bases and J shed 4 bases, with 9 bases lying between them. The CDR3 loop spans 14 amino acids. Per germline, CDR1 MNHEY and CDR2 SMNVEV (reference sequence). Here the CDR3 DNA reads TGTGCCAGCAGTTTACTTCCACTATACAATGAGCAGTTCTTC. This encodes CASSLLPLYNEQFF.

The chain uses TRBV18 and TRBJ2-5; 12 bases agree with TRBD2. The trim removed 6 bases at V and 5 bases at J, leaving 10 bases unmatched. CDR3 size: 16 residues. CDR1 is KGHSH, CDR2 LQKENI, per germline. This chain's CDR3 is CASSRGLAGLIETQYF. CDR3 bases: TGTGCCAGCTCCCGTGGACTAGCGGGATTGATCGAGACCCAGTACTTC.

This rearrangement joins TRBV4-3 to TRBJ2-7; 8 bases are a match to TRBD2. Germline trimming cut 0 bases from V and 9 bases from J; bases unmatched to any gene: 10. Germline loops: CDR1 LGHNA, CDR2 YSLEER. CDR3 length: 15 residues. The CDR3 spells CASSQEWAGGSVQYF. CDR3 DNA: TGCGCCAGCAGCCAAGAATGGGCGGGGGGTAGTGTGCAGTACTTC.

This chain connects TRBV14 to TRBJ2-7; 10 bases line up with TRBD2. The CDR3 is made up of 13 amino acids. The germline CDR1 and CDR2 sequences are SGHDN and FVKESK. The V gene end was trimmed by 4 bases and the J gene end by 4 bases; junction bases not matched to a gene: 1. Here the CDR3 DNA reads TGTGCCAGCAGCCCGGGACTAGCGTACGAGCAGTACTTC. Amino acid sequence: CASSPGLAYEQYF.

This chain links TRBV7-3 with TRBJ2-2, with 7 bases that match TRBD1. V trimming: 0 bases; J trimming: 5 bases; junction bases outside the gene matches: 3. The CDR3 loop spans 15 amino acids. Per germline, CDR1 SGHTA and CDR2 FQGTGA. This CDR3 reads CASSLTVRGTGELFF. In nucleotides, the CDR3 is TGTGCCAGCAGCTTAACGGTCAGGGGGACCGGGGAGCTGTTTTTT. The variable domain in full, with the rest retrieved from reference TRBV7-3 and TRBJ2-2, is GAGVSQTPSNKVTEKGKYVELRCDPISGHTALYWYRQSLGQGPEFLIYFQGTGAADDSGLPNDRFFAVRPEGSVSTLKIQRTERGDSAVYLCASSLTVRGTGELFFGEGSRLTVL.

The V and J genes are TRBV27 and TRBJ1-2, with a weak D call TRBD1 (5 bases). Germline V gene data show CDR1 as MNHEY and CDR2 as SMNVEV (reference sequence). The CDR3 length is 15 residues. The germline V and J ends were trimmed by 6 bases and 2 bases, with 16 bases remaining between them. The DNA of the CDR3 is TGTGCCAGCAGACCTCGGGGGAGTTACAACTATGGCTACACCTTC. Residues: CASRPRGSYNYGYTF.

The J gene is TRBJ2-3, the V gene TRBV7-3; 12 bases fit TRBD1. Losses at the gene ends were 1 base for V and 4 bases for J; bases not matched to a gene: 3. Germline V gives CDR1 SGHTA, CDR2 FQGTGA. The length of the CDR3 is 16 residues. The CDR3 sequence is CASSLRGQGAADTQYF. The CDR3 DNA reads TGTGCCAGCAGCTTAAGGGGACAGGGGGCGGCAGATACGCAGTATTTT.

This clone has a handful of counts. The chain couples TRBV11-3 to TRBJ2-1, with D possibly being TRBD2 (5 bases). Trimming removed 5 bases at V and 0 bases at J, with 11 bases between. The CDR3 extends over 15 amino acids. The V gene's germline CDR1 is SGHNT and CDR2 YENEEA. The CDR3 coding sequence is TGTGCCAGCAGCCAGCGGTTCGGCTCCTACAATGAGCAGTTCTTC. Encoded protein: CASSQRFGSYNEQFF.